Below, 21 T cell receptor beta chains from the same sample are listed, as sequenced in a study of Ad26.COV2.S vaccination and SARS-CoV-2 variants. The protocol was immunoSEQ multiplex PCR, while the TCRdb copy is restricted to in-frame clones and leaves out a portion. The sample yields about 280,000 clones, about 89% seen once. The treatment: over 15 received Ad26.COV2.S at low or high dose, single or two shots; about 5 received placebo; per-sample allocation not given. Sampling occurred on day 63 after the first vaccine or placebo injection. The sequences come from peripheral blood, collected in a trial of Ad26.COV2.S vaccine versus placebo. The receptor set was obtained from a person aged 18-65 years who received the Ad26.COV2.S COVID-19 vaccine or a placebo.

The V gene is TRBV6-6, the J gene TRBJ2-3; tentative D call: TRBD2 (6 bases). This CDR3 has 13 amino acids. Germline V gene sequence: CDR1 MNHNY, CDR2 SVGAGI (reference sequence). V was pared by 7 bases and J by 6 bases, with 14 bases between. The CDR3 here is CASTLPGVDTQYF. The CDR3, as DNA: TGTGCCAGCACCTTGCCGGGGGTTGATACGCAGTATTTT.

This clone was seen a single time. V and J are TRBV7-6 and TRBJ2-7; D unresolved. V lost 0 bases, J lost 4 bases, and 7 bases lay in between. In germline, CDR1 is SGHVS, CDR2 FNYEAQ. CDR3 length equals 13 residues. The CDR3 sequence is CASSLAVGYEQYF. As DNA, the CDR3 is TGTGCCAGCAGCTTAGCGGTGGGGTACGAGCAGTACTTC.

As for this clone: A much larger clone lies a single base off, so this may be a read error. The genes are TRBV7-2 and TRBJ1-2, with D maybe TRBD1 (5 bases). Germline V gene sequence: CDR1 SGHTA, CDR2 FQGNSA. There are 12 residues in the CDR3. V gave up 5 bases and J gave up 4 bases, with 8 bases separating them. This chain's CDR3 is CASSPDSYGYTF. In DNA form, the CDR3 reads TGTGCCAGCAGCCCCGACAGCTATGGCTACACCTTC. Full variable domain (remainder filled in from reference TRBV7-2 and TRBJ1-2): GAGVSQSPSNKVTEKGKDVELRCDPISGHTALYWYRQSLGQGLEFLIYFQGNSAPDKSGLPSDRFSAERTGGSVSTLTIQRTQQEDSAVYLCASSPDSYGYTFGSGTRLTVV.

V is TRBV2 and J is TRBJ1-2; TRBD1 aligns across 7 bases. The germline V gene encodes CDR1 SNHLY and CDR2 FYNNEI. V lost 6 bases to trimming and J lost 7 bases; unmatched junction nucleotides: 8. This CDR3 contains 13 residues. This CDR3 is CASREGQSSGYTF. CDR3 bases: TGTGCCAGCAGAGAGGGACAGTCCTCTGGCTACACCTTC.

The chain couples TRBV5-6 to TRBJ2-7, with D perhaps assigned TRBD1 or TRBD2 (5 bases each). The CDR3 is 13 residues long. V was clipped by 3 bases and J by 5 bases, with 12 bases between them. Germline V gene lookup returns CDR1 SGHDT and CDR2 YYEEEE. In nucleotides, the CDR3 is TGTGCCAGCAGCTCTACGGGACCCCACGAGCAGTACTTC. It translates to CASSSTGPHEQYF. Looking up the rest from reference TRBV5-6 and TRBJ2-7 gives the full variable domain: DAGVTQSPTHLIKTRGQQVTLRCSPKSGHDTVSWYQQALGQGPQFIFQYYEEEERQRGNFPDRFSGHQFPNYSSELNVNALLLGDSALYLCASSSTGPHEQYFGPGTRLTVT.

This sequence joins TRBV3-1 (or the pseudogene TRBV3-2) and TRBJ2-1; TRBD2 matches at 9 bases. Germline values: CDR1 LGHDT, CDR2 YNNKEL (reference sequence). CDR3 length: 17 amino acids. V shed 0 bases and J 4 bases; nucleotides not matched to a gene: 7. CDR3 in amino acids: CASSQDYTSGYYNEQFF. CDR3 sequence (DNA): TGTGCCAGCAGCCAAGATTACACTAGCGGGTATTACAATGAGCAGTTCTTC.

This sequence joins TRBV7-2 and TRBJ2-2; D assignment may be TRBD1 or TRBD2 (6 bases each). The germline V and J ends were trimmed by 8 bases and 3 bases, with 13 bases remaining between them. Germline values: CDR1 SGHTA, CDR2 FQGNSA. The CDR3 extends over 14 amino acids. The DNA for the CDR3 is TGTGCCAGCTCCCGGAGGGGGGACACCGGGGAGCTGTTTTTT. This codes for CASSRRGDTGELFF.

CDR3 sequence: CSVEPAGGPTVRNEQFF. DNA of the CDR3: TGCAGCGTTGAACCAGCGGGAGGGCCAACGGTCCGGAATGAGCAGTTCTTC. The rearrangement uses TRBV29-1 and TRBJ2-1; 10 bases align to TRBD2. The CDR3 loop spans 17 amino acids. The junction had 14 bases not matched to a gene; V was cut back by 2 bases and J by 7 bases. Germline CDR1 is SQVTM and CDR2 is ANQGSEA.

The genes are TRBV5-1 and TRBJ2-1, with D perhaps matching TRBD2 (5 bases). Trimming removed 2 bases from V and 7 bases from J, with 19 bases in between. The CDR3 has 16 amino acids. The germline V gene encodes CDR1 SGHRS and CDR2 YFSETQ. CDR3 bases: TGCGCCAGCAGCTTTTTCGGCGGACTCTTTGGGAATGAGCAGTTCTTC. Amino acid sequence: CASSFFGGLFGNEQFF.

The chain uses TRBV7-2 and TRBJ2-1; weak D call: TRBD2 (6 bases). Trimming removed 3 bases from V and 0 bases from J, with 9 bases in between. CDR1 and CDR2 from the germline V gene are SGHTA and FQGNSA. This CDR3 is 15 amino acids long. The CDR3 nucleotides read TGTGCCAGCAGCTTCCTAGCGAACTCCTACAATGAGCAGTTCTTC. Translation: CASSFLANSYNEQFF.

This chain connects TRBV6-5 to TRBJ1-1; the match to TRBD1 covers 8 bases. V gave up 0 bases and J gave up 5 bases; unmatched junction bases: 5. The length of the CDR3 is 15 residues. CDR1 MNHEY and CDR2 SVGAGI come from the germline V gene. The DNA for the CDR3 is TGTGCCAGCAGTTACTCCCAGGGGGCGGGAACTGAAGCTTTCTTT. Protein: CASSYSQGAGTEAFF.

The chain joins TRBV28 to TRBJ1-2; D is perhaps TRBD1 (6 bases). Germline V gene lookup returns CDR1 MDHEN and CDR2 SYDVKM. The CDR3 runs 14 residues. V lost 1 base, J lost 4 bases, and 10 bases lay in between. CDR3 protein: CASSLYRDTYGYTF. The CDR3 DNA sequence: TGTGCCAGCAGTTTATATAGGGACACCTATGGCTACACCTTC.

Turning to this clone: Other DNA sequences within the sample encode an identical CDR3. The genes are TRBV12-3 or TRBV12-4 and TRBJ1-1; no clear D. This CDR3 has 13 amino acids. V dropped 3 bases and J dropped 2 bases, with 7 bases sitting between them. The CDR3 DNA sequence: TGTGCCAGCAGTTTTGGCCCTAACACTGAAGCTTTCTTT. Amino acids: CASSFGPNTEAFF.

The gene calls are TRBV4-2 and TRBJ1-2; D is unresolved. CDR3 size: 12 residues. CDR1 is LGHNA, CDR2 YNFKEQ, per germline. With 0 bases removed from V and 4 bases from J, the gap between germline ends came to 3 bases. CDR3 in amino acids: CASSQESYGYTF. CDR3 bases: TGTGCCAGCAGCCAAGAAAGCTATGGCTACACCTTC.

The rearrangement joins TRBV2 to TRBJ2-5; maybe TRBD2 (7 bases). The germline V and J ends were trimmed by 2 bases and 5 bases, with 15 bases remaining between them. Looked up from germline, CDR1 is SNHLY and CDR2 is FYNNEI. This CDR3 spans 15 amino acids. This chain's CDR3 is CASSEYGGRRETQYF. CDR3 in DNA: TGTGCCAGCAGTGAATACGGGGGGCGAAGGGAGACCCAGTACTTC. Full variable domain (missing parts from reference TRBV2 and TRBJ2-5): EPEVTQTPSHQVTQMGQEVILRCVPISNHLYFYWYRQILGQKVEFLVSFYNNEISEKSEIFDDQFSVERPDGSNFTLKIRSTKLEDSAMYFCASSEYGGRRETQYFGPGTRLLVL.

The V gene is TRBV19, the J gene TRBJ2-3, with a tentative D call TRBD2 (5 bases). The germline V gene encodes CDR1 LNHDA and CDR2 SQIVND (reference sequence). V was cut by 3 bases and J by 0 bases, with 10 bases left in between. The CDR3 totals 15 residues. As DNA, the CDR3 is TGTGCCAGTAGTATTAGCGACCGGAGCACAGATACGCAGTATTTT. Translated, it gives CASSISDRSTDTQYF. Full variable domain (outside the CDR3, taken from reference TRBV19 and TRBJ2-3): DGGITQSPKYLFRKEGQNVTLSCEQNLNHDAMYWYRQDPGQGLRLIYYSQIVNDFQKGDIAEGYSVSREKKESFPLTVTSAQKNPTAFYLCASSISDRSTDTQYFGPGTRLTVL.

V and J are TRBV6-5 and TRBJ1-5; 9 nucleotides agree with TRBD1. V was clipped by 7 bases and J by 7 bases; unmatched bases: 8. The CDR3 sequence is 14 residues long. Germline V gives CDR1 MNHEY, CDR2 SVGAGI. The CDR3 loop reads CASTATGGGQPQHF. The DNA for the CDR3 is TGTGCCAGCACCGCCACAGGGGGCGGACAGCCCCAGCATTTT.

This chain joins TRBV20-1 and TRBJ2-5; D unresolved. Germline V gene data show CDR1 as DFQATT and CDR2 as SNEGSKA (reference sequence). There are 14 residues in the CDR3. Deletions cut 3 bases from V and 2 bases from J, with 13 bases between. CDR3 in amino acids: CSASRLMGQETQYF. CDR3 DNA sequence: TGCAGTGCTAGTAGGCTAATGGGGCAAGAGACCCAGTACTTC.

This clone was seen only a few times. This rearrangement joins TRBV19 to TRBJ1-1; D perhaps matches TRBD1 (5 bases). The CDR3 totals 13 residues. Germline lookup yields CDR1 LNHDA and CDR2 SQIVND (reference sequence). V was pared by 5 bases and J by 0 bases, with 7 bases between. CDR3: CASSPRVNTEAFF. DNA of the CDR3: TGTGCCAGTAGTCCCAGGGTGAACACTGAAGCTTTCTTT.

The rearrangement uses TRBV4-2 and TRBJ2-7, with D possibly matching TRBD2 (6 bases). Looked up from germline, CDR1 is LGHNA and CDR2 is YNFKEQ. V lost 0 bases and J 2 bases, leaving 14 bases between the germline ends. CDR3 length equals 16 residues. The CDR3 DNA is TGTGCCAGCAGCCAAGAACGCGGCGGGAAAACCTACGAGCAGTACTTC. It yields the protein CASSQERGGKTYEQYF.

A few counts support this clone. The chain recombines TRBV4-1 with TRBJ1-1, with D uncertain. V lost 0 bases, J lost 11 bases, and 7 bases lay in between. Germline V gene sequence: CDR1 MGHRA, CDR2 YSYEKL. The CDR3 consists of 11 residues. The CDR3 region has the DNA TGCGCCAGCAGCCAAGATCTTAGGGCTTTCTTT. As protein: CASSQDLRAFF.